The present T cell receptor beta chain was sequenced within a study of graft-versus-host responses after intestinal transplantation (dated by TCRdb to the early 2020s). Study-wide context: The transplants that recipients got were multivisceral, liver-intestinal, or isolated intestinal. Anti-thymocyte globulin induction was given to all recipients, followed by maintenance tacrolimus and steroids for 3 to 4 years. After intestinal transplantation, graft-versus-host and host-versus-graft alloreactive T cell clones were followed in the graft, circulation and bone marrow using bulk TCR-beta CDR3 sequencing. Alloreactive clones were identified by sequencing pre-transplant mixed lymphocyte reaction products and comparing them with unstimulated pre-transplant donor and recipient T cells. The cohort enrolled about two dozen intestinal transplant recipients, one of whom was a retransplant, and a few patients without pretransplant specimens were excluded. Donor T cell macrochimerism was defined as a peak of at least 4% donor T cells among recipient peripheral blood mononuclear cells. Rather than going through the commercial service, samples from a few later patients were sequenced in-house on an Illumina MiSeq and processed with MiXCR.

Library preparation was by the immunoSEQ multiplex PCR assay. Adaptive Biotechnologies carried out high-throughput TCR-beta CDR3 sequencing of genomic DNA for most patients. The study's processing was this. Adaptive's ImmunoSEQ software supplied the TCR sequencing data for 18 patients, while MiXCR and VDJtools were used to process a few other patients. CDR3 nucleotide sequences shared by donor and recipient were removed because the origin of these sequences could not be assigned. At least 2-fold expansion over unstimulated cells and a minimum CFSE-low frequency of 0.002% (template counts) or 0.001% (read counts) were required for clones to be classified as alloreactive. Clones were considered mappable if detected in sequenced pre-transplant spleen, lymph node, or MLR CFSE-low populations of the donor or recipient. Cumulative frequency of alloreactive clones was calculated as a percentage of all sequences weighted by copy number. What TCRdb holds here is the immuneACCESS table cut down to in-frame rearrangements. Part of the clones is not present; checked against another copy, under half of the missing clones reflect an unresolved V gene, and the others are unexplained. That table gives V, J and clone size, and the DNA gave D and trimming. The sample table lists just under 65,000 clones, around 90% of them with a count of one. The top ten constitute around 1.8% of the sample.

V is cut by 6 bases and J by 5 bases, and the space between the germline ends is 13 bases. From a lookup of the germline V gene (reference sequence), CDR1 and CDR2 are SEHNR and FQNEAQ. Reading from cysteine to phenylalanine, the CDR3 counts 13 amino acids. Only the CDR3 region is kept as DNA, spanning 39 bases read in frame from base 1. As for this clone: Its antigen target is currently unknown. Nothing much larger sits one base from this clone, and base qualities are not available.

To isolate intraepithelial and lamina propria lymphocytes from graft specimens, dithiothreitol, EDTA incubations and collagenase D digestion were used. Serial intestinal graft biopsy specimens collected up to 600 days after transplant underwent bulk TCR-beta sequencing. The paper's findings and limits, for the study overall: The conclusions were limited by the relatively low number and heterogeneity of the intestinal transplant patients. GvH clones were detected in recipient bone marrow, and some of these GvH clones were observed earlier in ileal mucosa or blood, consistent with an intestinal mucosal origin. High GvH to HvG T cell clonal ratios were observed in the allografts of patients with donor T cell macrochimerism. Early after transplant, peak levels of circulating GvH clones were found to be associated with declines in HvG clones.

Specimen: ileum tissue, collected around 350 days after transplant. The sequence was obtained from a human patient who received an intestinal transplant, so some T cells may come from the graft donor. This chain joins TRBV7-9 to TRBJ1-1; 6 matching bases give a weak D call of TRBD1. The DNA reads as follows: TGTGCCAGCAGGTCAGGGGAAGGGACTGAAGCTTTCTTT. Its protein is CASRSGEGTEAFF.